Listed below are T cell receptor beta chains from one sample, sequenced in a study of cytomegalovirus exposure and HLA in healthy donors. Measured with immunoSEQ multiplex PCR; TCRdb has only the in-frame clones, and not every one. Here the sample spans about 180,000 clones, 80% being singletons. The sequencing input was PBMCs. These receptors all come from a girl between 5 and 17 years old in good health and CMV-seropositive. Both conserved end residues are part of each CDR3. The D gene is left open where the match is weak. The size of a clone is reported for some rows only, either as once, few or many, or as a class for expanded clones.

j_call v_call clone_size d_call cdr3_aa cdr3_nt
TRBJ2-4 TRBV7-6 . TRBD1 CASSRQGRSSLAKNIQYF TGTGCCAGCAGCCGACAGGGACGGTCTTCTCTAGCCAAAAACATTCAGTACTTC
TRBJ2-1 TRBV6-6 few . CASSYGLSDEQFF TGTGCCAGCAGTTACGGACTATCCGATGAGCAGTTCTTC
TRBJ1-6 TRBV6-5 . . CASTDWDSPLHF TGTGCCAGCACCGACTGGGATTCACCCCTCCACTTT
TRBJ2-3 TRBV27 . TRBD1 CASSHDRVRPDTQYF TGTGCCAGCAGCCACGACAGGGTCCGGCCAGATACGCAGTATTTT
TRBJ1-1 TRBV27 . TRBD1 CASSPKTGSTEAFF TGTGCCAGCAGTCCCAAGACAGGGTCCACTGAAGCTTTCTTT
TRBJ2-7 TRBV19 . TRBD1 CASSLTGGPLAYEQYF TGTGCCAGTAGTTTAACAGGGGGACCGCTGGCCTACGAGCAGTACTTC
TRBJ2-5 TRBV11-3 once . CASSLETGETQYF TGTGCCAGCAGCTTAGAGACCGGGGAGACCCAGTACTTC
TRBJ2-7 TRBV7-2 . TRBD2 CASSLGLAGTYEQYF TGTGCCAGCAGCTTAGGACTAGCGGGGACCTACGAGCAGTACTTC
TRBJ2-7 TRBV5-1 once . CASSLEGGVWSEQYF TGCGCCAGCAGCTTGGAGGGGGGGGTCTGGTCCGAGCAGTACTTC
TRBJ2-7 TRBV5-1 few . CASSLEAGAYEQYF TGCGCCAGCAGCTTGGAGGCTGGAGCCTACGAGCAGTACTTC
TRBJ2-7 TRBV5-1 few . CASSFEPTSRTSYEQYF TGCGCCAGCAGCTTCGAACCCACATCCAGAACCTCCTACGAGCAGTACTTC
TRBJ2-7 TRBV9 . TRBD2 CASSLLAGEGDEQYF TGTGCCAGCAGCTTACTAGCGGGAGAAGGGGACGAGCAGTACTTC
TRBJ2-1 TRBV7-8 . TRBD2 CASSPRTRGRQDGQFF TGTGCCAGCAGCCCCAGGACTAGAGGCCGCCAAGATGGGCAGTTCTTC
TRBJ1-1 TRBV29-1 . . CSVVGRNTEAFF TGCAGCGTCGTGGGGAGGAACACTGAAGCTTTCTTT
TRBJ2-5 TRBV30 . TRBD1 CAFTSNLGQGETQYF TGTGCCTTCACAAGCAACCTGGGACAGGGGGAGACCCAGTACTTC
TRBJ1-2 TRBV10-3 . . CAISEGTTHYGYTF TGTGCCATCAGTGAAGGGACAACTCACTATGGCTACACCTTC
TRBJ1-1 TRBV7-2 . . CASSPTVSGTEAFF TGTGCCAGCAGTCCGACAGTTTCGGGCACTGAAGCTTTCTTT
TRBJ1-1 TRBV30 . TRBD1 CAWSSGTDEAFF TGTGCCTGGAGTTCCGGGACAGATGAAGCTTTCTTT
TRBJ2-3 TRBV9 . . CASSGRAGGTLVGTDTQYF TGTGCCAGCAGCGGGAGGGCAGGGGGTACTCTAGTAGGCACAGATACGCAGTATTTT
TRBJ2-3 TRBV5-4 . TRBD2 CASSARAAGGYTQYF TGTGCCAGCAGCGCCCGGGCAGCGGGAGGATATACGCAGTATTTT
TRBJ2-7 TRBV6-5 few . CASSYSRGPYEQYF TGTGCCAGCAGTTACTCTCGAGGGCCCTACGAGCAGTACTTC
TRBJ2-7 TRBV19 . . CASSPGHPYEQYF TGTGCCAGTAGTCCGGGACATCCCTACGAGCAGTACTTC
TRBJ2-3 TRBV9 . TRBD1 CASSVVEGAGDTQYF TGTGCCAGCAGCGTAGTTGAGGGGGCGGGAGATACGCAGTATTTT
TRBJ2-1 TRBV25-1 . TRBD2 CASSDPTSGAYNEQFF TGTGCCAGCAGTGACCCCACTAGCGGAGCCTACAATGAGCAGTTCTTC
TRBJ2-7 TRBV10-2 . TRBD1 CASLRNPGQGRGEQYF TGCGCCAGCCTTCGGAACCCGGGACAGGGCCGCGGCGAGCAGTACTTC